This T cell receptor beta chain came from a study of T cell clonality in common variable immunodeficiency. This clone occurred many times. The read is 3 residues too short to cover the CDR3 end, so that end is filled in from the germline J gene. The V gene lost 5 bases and the J gene lost 3 bases, with 17 bases spanning the gap. The CDR3 is 15 amino acids. The germline V gene has CDR1 DFQATT and CDR2 SNEGSKA (reference sequence). The data were produced by immunoSEQ multiplex PCR, yet TCRdb's version contains in-frame clones alone and is incomplete. This sample comprises some 60,000 clones, none seen once only.

This TCR derives from a person aged 18-70 years in good health. The chain uses TRBV20-1 and TRBJ1-5, with D perhaps matching TRBD1 (5 bases). The specimen was peripheral blood mononuclear cells. The CDR3: CSARTKGANNQPQHF. The CDR3 bases that were read are TGCAGTGCTCGCACGAAAGGGGCTAACAATCAGCCC.